This T cell receptor (beta chain) appears in the sequencing data of a study of vaccination effects on CD4 cells after COVID-19. On the study more broadly: Post-vaccine sample collection fell at a median of 72 days after the second dose.

The repertoire was sequenced with immunoSEQ multiplex PCR; TCRdb's copy has only in-frame clones and lacks some. This table holds 45,000 to 65,000 clones, approximately 80% found once. The study's findings and limits: Few convalescent patients and no early post-infection timepoints were included in the study. Clones that were induced by infection or by vaccine showed marked contraction late after vaccination.

This CDR3 is 11 amino acids long. V lost 3 bases to trimming and J lost 9 bases; unmatched junction nucleotides: 1. Germline V lookup: CDR1 SGHDT, CDR2 YYEEEE. Isolation of CD4+ T cells took place after approximately ten days of culture. Two-dose vaccination with either BNT162b2 or mRNA-1273 was given to the participants. Of note for this clone: Its antigen remains unidentified.

The chain has TRBV5-6 and TRBJ1-2; 8 bases fit TRBD1. This TCR was recovered from a human donor who received a COVID-19 vaccine. The input for sequencing was CD4+ T cells from PBMCs cultured without peptide, taken after COVID-19 vaccination. The CDR3 here is CASSWTGSYTF. The CDR3 nucleotides read TGTGCCAGCAGCTGGACAGGGAGCTACACCTTC. Filled out from reference TRBV5-6 and TRBJ1-2, the complete variable domain reads DAGVTQSPTHLIKTRGQQVTLRCSPKSGHDTVSWYQQALGQGPQFIFQYYEEEERQRGNFPDRFSGHQFPNYSSELNVNALLLGDSALYLCASSWTGSYTFGSGTRLTVV.